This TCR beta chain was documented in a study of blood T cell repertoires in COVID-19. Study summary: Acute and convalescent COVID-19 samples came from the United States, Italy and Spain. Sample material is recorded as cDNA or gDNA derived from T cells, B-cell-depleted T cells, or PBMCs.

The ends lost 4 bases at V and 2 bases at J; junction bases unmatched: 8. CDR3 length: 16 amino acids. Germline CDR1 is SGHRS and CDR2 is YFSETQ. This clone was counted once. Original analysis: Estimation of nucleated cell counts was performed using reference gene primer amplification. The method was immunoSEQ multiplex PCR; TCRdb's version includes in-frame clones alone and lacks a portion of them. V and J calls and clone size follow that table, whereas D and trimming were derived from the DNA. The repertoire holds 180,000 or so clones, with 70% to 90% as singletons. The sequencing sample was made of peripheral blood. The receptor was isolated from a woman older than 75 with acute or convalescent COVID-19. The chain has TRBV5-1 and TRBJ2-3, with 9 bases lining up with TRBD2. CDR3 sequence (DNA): TGCGCCAGCAGCCCCCGCCTAGCGGGGATCACAGATACGCAGTATTTT. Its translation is CASSPRLAGITDTQYF.